These 11 T cell receptor beta chains came from one sample sequenced in a study of PD-L1 blockade in urothelial cancer. The repertoire was sequenced with immunoSEQ multiplex PCR; TCRdb's copy has only in-frame clones and lacks some. The sample has roughly 100,000 clones; approximately 82% are singletons. The sample's time point: peripheral blood 6 weeks after treatment start. Material: PBMCs, obtained around atezolizumab (anti-PD-L1) treatment. The source of these receptors is a man aged 70-80 years with urothelial cancer.

The chain is built from TRBV10-3 and TRBJ2-4; D perhaps matches TRBD2 (5 bases). The V end was cut by 3 bases, the J end by 8 bases, with 5 bases between. The germline V gene has CDR1 ENHRY and CDR2 SYGVKD. The CDR3 spans 11 residues. DNA for the CDR3: TGTGCCATCAGTGACGGGGACATTCAGTACTTC. It encodes CAISDGDIQYF.

The chain employs TRBV6-1 and TRBJ1-1, with no clear D. The CDR3 has 14 residues. Germline CDR1 reads MNHNS; CDR2 reads SASEGT. V lost 6 bases, J lost 9 bases, and 20 bases lay in between. Here the CDR3 reads CASSQGGRAPQAFF. CDR3 bases: TGTGCCAGCAGCCAAGGAGGAAGGGCGCCCCAAGCTTTCTTT.

The chain couples TRBV7-8 to TRBJ1-5; D is unresolved. CDR1 SGHVS and CDR2 FQNEAQ come from the germline V gene. The CDR3 totals 16 residues. V gave up 2 bases and J gave up 0 bases, with 11 bases separating them. CDR3 loop: CASSLLRVYSNQPQHF. In DNA form, the CDR3 reads TGTGCCAGCAGCTTACTCCGTGTGTATAGCAATCAGCCCCAGCATTTT.

This clone was observed a few times. The chain carries TRBV5-1 and TRBJ1-2; 7 bases are shared with TRBD1. Germline V gene data show CDR1 as SGHRS and CDR2 as YFSETQ. V trimming: 4 bases; J trimming: 6 bases; junction bases outside the gene matches: 6. This CDR3 spans 13 amino acids. Here the CDR3 reads CASSRGGPDGYTF. The CDR3 coding sequence is TGCGCCAGCAGCCGAGGGGGCCCGGATGGCTACACCTTC.

About this clone: A much more abundant neighbour one base away suggests this may be a read error. This chain uses TRBV9 with TRBJ1-1, with a weak D call TRBD1 (6 bases). The V gene lost 4 bases and the J gene lost 1 base, with 8 bases spanning the gap. Germline CDR1 is SGDLS and CDR2 is YYNGEE. This CDR3 is 13 amino acids long. The CDR3 region has the DNA TGTGCCAGCAGCAAGACAGGGAACACTGAAGCTTTCTTT. Protein product: CASSKTGNTEAFF.

J is TRBJ2-3 and V is TRBV5-4, with a tentative D call TRBD2 (5 bases). The germline CDR1 and CDR2 sequences are SGHNT and YYREEE (reference sequence). The V gene lost 0 bases and the J gene lost 4 bases, with 12 bases spanning the gap. This CDR3 spans 15 amino acids. The CDR3 reads CASSLELEESDTQYF. For the CDR3, the DNA is TGTGCCAGCAGCTTGGAACTAGAGGAATCAGATACGCAGTATTTT.

V is TRBV11-1 and J is TRBJ2-7; no clear D gene. The CDR3 consists of 15 residues. V shed 2 bases and J shed 0 bases, with 11 bases lying between them. The V gene's germline CDR1 is SGHAT and CDR2 FQDESV (reference sequence). The CDR3 is CASSLYAASSYEQYF. CDR3 sequence (DNA): TGTGCCAGCAGCTTATACGCCGCTAGCTCCTACGAGCAGTACTTC. Supplemented by reference TRBV11-1 and TRBJ2-7, the full variable domain reads EAEVAQSPRYKITEKSQAVAFWCDPISGHATLYWYRQILGQGPELLVQFQDESVVDDSQLPKDRFSAERLKGVDSTLKIQPAELGDSAMYLCASSLYAASSYEQYFGPGTRLTVT.

The V and J genes are TRBV9 and TRBJ2-1, with 15 bases identical to TRBD2. Losses at the gene ends were 3 bases for V and 8 bases for J; bases not matched to a gene: 3. CDR1 is SGDLS and CDR2 is YYNGEE in the germline V gene. The CDR3 loop spans 15 amino acids. The CDR3 region has the DNA TGTGCCAGCAGCGGGACTAGCGGGGGGGTATATGAGCAGTTCTTC. Residues: CASSGTSGGVYEQFF.

The chain uses TRBV7-8 and TRBJ2-7; possible D gene TRBD1, 5 bases. Trimming removed 2 bases at V and 5 bases at J, with 22 bases between. The CDR3 contains 17 residues. Germline V gives CDR1 SGHVS, CDR2 FQNEAQ. In DNA form, the CDR3 reads TGTGCCAGCAGCTTAAGGGGATCAACCATTACCTGGGACGAGCAGTACTTC. This codes for CASSLRGSTITWDEQYF.

The chain couples TRBV18 to TRBJ2-7, with D tentatively TRBD2 (7 bases). In germline, CDR1 is KGHSH, CDR2 LQKENI. V lost 1 base and J lost 5, with 18 bases in between. The CDR3 runs 16 residues. CDR3 sequence: CASSPRGGPSGNEQYF. The CDR3 DNA reads TGTGCCAGCTCACCACGGGGGGGGCCCTCGGGCAACGAGCAGTACTTC.

This clone has more than one count but fewer than ten. The CDR3 region is CATSGTGGQTGELFF. The DNA for the CDR3 is TGTGCCACCTCCGGGACAGGGGGCCAAACCGGGGAGCTGTTTTTT. V and J are TRBV5-6 and TRBJ2-2; 12 bases fit TRBD1. This CDR3 region has 15 residues. Germline V CDR1 and CDR2: SGHDT, YYEEEE. The V gene end was trimmed by 9 bases and the J gene end by 5 bases; junction bases not matched to a gene: 8.